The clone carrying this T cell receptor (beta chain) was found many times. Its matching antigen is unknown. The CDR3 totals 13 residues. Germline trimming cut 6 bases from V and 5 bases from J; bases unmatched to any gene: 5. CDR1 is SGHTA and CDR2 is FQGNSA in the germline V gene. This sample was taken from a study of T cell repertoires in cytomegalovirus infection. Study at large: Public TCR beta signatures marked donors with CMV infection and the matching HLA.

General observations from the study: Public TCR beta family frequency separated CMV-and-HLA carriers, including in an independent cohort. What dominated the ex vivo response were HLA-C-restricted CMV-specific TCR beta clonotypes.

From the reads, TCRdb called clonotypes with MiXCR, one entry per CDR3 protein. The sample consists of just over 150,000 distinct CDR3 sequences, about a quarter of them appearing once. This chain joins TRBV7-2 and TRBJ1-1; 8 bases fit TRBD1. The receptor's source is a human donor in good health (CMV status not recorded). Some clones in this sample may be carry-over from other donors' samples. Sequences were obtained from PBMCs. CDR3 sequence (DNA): TGTGCCAGCAGACCGACAGGGGAAACTGAAGCTTTCTTT. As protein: CASRPTGETEAFF.